Shown below are 5 T cell receptor beta chains from a single sample sequenced in a study of beta chain features in type 1 diabetes. Investigators reverse transcribed all isolated RNA, so they sequenced expressed TCRB transcripts. Profiled with immunoSEQ multiplex PCR; TCRdb holds only in-frame clones, not every one. In the table there are around 500,000 clones, about 32% of which are singletons. Sequencing input: naive CD4+ T cells from blood. The receptors stem from a man aged 18 to 35 in good health.

The table lists this clone with a few counts. The rearrangement links TRBV30 to TRBJ1-1; no firm D call. Per the germline V gene, CDR1 is GTSNPN and CDR2 is SVGIG (reference sequence). Trimming took off 3 bases at V and 0 bases at J, with 14 bases between the two ends. The CDR3 totals 15 residues. CDR3 amino acids: CAWRVAVLLNTEAFF. The CDR3 DNA reads as TGTGCCTGGAGAGTTGCGGTACTCTTGAACACTGAAGCTTTCTTT.

The rearrangement links TRBV7-8 to TRBJ1-4, with D unclear. The CDR3 loop spans 16 amino acids. CDR1 and CDR2 (germline): SGHVS, FQNEAQ. The V gene lost 6 bases and the J gene lost 0 bases, with 14 bases spanning the gap. The CDR3 region has the DNA TGTGCCAGCAGTCCCGAGTCCGCCTCAACTAATGAAAAACTGTTTTTT. Translating gives CASSPESASTNEKLFF.

This clone was counted only a few times. The gene calls are TRBV18 and TRBJ2-7; D gene uncertain. Germline V gives CDR1 KGHSH, CDR2 LQKENI. The V end was cut by 2 bases, the J end by 2 bases, with 7 bases between. The CDR3 runs 13 residues. The CDR3 is CASSPSGAYEQYF. CDR3 bases: TGTGCCAGCTCACCAAGTGGAGCCTACGAGCAGTACTTC.

This clone was counted between two and nine times. The V and J genes are TRBV29-1 and TRBJ2-3, with TRBD2 matching 7 bases. The germline V gene has CDR1 SQVTM and CDR2 ANQGSEA. The CDR3 runs 15 residues. With V trimmed by 4 bases and J by 0 bases, 7 bases remained unmatched. The CDR3 loop reads CSVGRERSSTDTQYF. DNA for the CDR3: TGCAGCGTTGGGCGGGAGCGATCTAGCACAGATACGCAGTATTTT.

This clone was seen only a few times. At the DNA level, this CDR3 is encoded by other sequences in the same sample as well. The V gene is TRBV30, the J gene TRBJ2-1; D possibly corresponds to TRBD1 (6 bases). The CDR3 spans 12 residues. In germline, CDR1 is GTSNPN, CDR2 SVGIG (reference sequence). V lost 0 bases and J 7 bases, leaving 7 bases between the germline ends. Here the CDR3 DNA reads TGTGCCTGGAGTGTGAGGGGGAATGAGCAGTTCTTC. This translates into CAWSVRGNEQFF.